Below are 23 T cell receptor beta chains sequenced from a single sample in a study of blood T cell repertoires in COVID-19. Using immunoSEQ multiplex PCR, the repertoire was profiled, and TCRdb retains in-frame clones only, with some absent. The data contain 350,000 to 450,000 clones, 80% to 90% of them singletons. Input material: PBMCs or T cells enriched from blood (not recorded which). The receptors stem from a man aged 25 to 40 who had recovered from COVID-19.

The J gene is TRBJ1-2, the V gene TRBV25-1; no firm D call. From germline, CDR1 is MGHDK and CDR2 SYGVNS. The CDR3 has 12 amino acids. Trimming took 8 bases from V and 3 from J, leaving 10 bases between them. The CDR3 nucleotides are TGTGCCAGCCAGGTCGGGGACTATGGCTACACCTTC. Its translation: CASQVGDYGYTF.

The table lists this clone with a few counts. The CDR3 coding sequence is TGTGCCAGCAGCTCCGGACAGGGGTTTGGTATTGGCTCCTACAATGAGCAGTTCTTC. This codes for CASSSGQGFGIGSYNEQFF. The V call is TRBV7-9, the J call TRBJ2-1; 9 bases match TRBD1. The germline V gene encodes CDR1 SEHNR and CDR2 FQNEAQ (reference sequence). The CDR3 sequence is 19 residues long. The junction had 13 bases not matched to a gene; V was cut back by 4 bases and J by 0 bases.

CDR3 protein: CASSDEAGVPEQYF. CDR3 DNA: TGCGCCAGCAGTGATGAAGCGGGAGTCCCCGAGCAGTACTTC. V usage is TRBV10-1 and J usage is TRBJ2-7; 8 bases are a match to TRBD2. Unmatched junction bases numbered 7, after V lost 3 bases and J lost 6 bases. CDR1 is WNHNN, CDR2 SYGVQD, per germline (reference sequence). The CDR3 runs to 14 residues.

V is TRBV28 and J is TRBJ2-5; 10 bases are a match to TRBD2. The germline CDR1 and CDR2 sequences are MDHEN and SYDVKM. The V and J ends lost 9 bases and 5 bases, in that order; junction bases with no gene match: 9. The CDR3 spans 14 residues. CDR3 amino acids: CASQRLAGVETQYF. The DNA for the CDR3 is TGTGCCAGTCAAAGGCTAGCGGGAGTTGAGACCCAGTACTTC.

The J gene is TRBJ2-3, the V gene TRBV5-1; 9 bases align to TRBD2. This CDR3 is built from 16 residues. Trimming removed 0 bases from V and 4 bases from J; junction bases left unmatched: 6. Germline CDR1 is SGHRS and CDR2 is YFSETQ. The CDR3 loop is CASSLVPSGRPDTQYF. The CDR3 region has the DNA TGCGCCAGCAGCTTGGTTCCCAGCGGGAGGCCAGATACGCAGTATTTT.

The gene calls are TRBV5-4 and TRBJ1-6; 7 positions match TRBD1. The J segment lost 7 bases and the V segment lost 0 bases, leaving 1 base of the junction unmatched. The CDR3 extends over 14 amino acids. CDR1 and CDR2 from the germline V gene are SGHNT and YYREEE (reference sequence). CDR3 nucleotide sequence: TGTGCCAGCAGCTTGGACAGGGGAAATTCACCCCTCCACTTT. Encoded protein: CASSLDRGNSPLHF.

The rearrangement joins TRBV5-1 to TRBJ2-6; D gene ambiguous. V was trimmed by 0 bases and J by 2 bases, leaving 6 bases between them. The CDR3 sequence is 15 residues long. Germline CDR1 reads SGHRS; CDR2 reads YFSETQ. CDR3 sequence reads: CASSLGATGANVLTF. Here the CDR3 DNA reads TGCGCCAGCAGCTTGGGGGCCACTGGGGCCAACGTCCTGACTTTC.

The CDR3 DNA reads TGTGCCATCAGTGAGGGTTCCAGAAATCAGCCCCAGCATTTT. Amino acid sequence: CAISEGSRNQPQHF. The genes are TRBV10-3 and TRBJ1-5; D is unclear. The germline gives CDR1 ENHRY, CDR2 SYGVKD. V was clipped by 2 bases and J by 4 bases, with 9 bases between them. The CDR3 runs 14 residues.

The J gene is TRBJ2-3, the V gene TRBV4-1, with D tentatively TRBD1 (5 bases). Per germline, CDR1 MGHRA and CDR2 YSYEKL. Trimming removed 4 bases from V and 4 bases from J, with 9 bases in between. The CDR3 totals 13 residues. The CDR3 sequence is CASSLDNADTQYF. Written as DNA, the CDR3 is TGCGCCAGCAGCCTGGACAACGCAGATACGCAGTATTTT.

The genes are TRBV15 and TRBJ2-3; D perhaps matches TRBD2 (6 bases). CDR3 size: 17 residues. Between the trimmed V and J ends, which lost 0 bases and 2 bases, there was a span of 15 bases. Germline V CDR1 and CDR2: LNHNV, YYDKDF (reference sequence). The CDR3 here is CATSREVLSGNTDTQYF. CDR3 nucleotide sequence: TGTGCCACCAGCAGAGAGGTCCTTAGCGGAAACACAGATACGCAGTATTTT.

The sample holds many counts of this clone. The V gene is TRBV5-6, the J gene TRBJ1-1; D remains ambiguous. V lost 4 bases and J 0 bases, leaving 19 bases between the germline ends. The V gene's germline CDR1 is SGHDT and CDR2 YYEEEE. CDR3 length: 17 residues. The CDR3 region has the DNA TGTGCCAGCAGCACCTGGACGAGGGCCCCATTGAACACTGAAGCTTTCTTT. Protein product: CASSTWTRAPLNTEAFF.

This sequence joins TRBV19 and TRBJ1-4; D gene ambiguous. The CDR3 contains 15 residues. The germline gives CDR1 LNHDA, CDR2 SQIVND (reference sequence). Trimming removed 3 bases at V and 2 bases at J, with 10 bases between. CDR3 sequence reads: CASSMVLYTNEKLFF. CDR3 bases: TGTGCCAGTAGTATGGTACTTTACACTAATGAAAAACTGTTTTTT.

The V call is TRBV9, the J call TRBJ1-2, with 10 positions matching TRBD1. Germline CDR1 and CDR2: SGDLS and YYNGEE. With 4 bases clipped from V and 8 bases from J, the junction kept 8 bases outside the gene matches. There are 14 residues in the CDR3. The CDR3 loop reads CASSPGTGENGYTF. The DNA for the CDR3 is TGTGCCAGCAGCCCCGGGACAGGGGAGAACGGCTACACCTTC.

The chain couples TRBV5-5 to TRBJ2-7; 10 bases line up with TRBD2. V lost 6 bases, J lost 2 bases, and 11 bases stayed unmatched. The CDR3 sequence is 16 residues long. Germline values: CDR1 SGHKS, CDR2 YYEKEE (reference sequence). Written as DNA, the CDR3 is TGTGCCAGCACTATTCAAACTAGCGGGAACCCCTACGAGCAGTACTTC. Translating it yields CASTIQTSGNPYEQYF. Filled out from reference TRBV5-5 and TRBJ2-7, the complete variable domain reads DAGVTQSPTHLIKTRGQQVTLRCSPISGHKSVSWYQQVLGQGPQFIFQYYEKEERGRGNFPDRFSARQFPNYSSELNVNALLLGDSALYLCASTIQTSGNPYEQYFGPGTRLTVT.

This chain links TRBV2 with TRBJ2-2; maybe TRBD1 (6 bases). The CDR3 totals 16 residues. The germline V gene encodes CDR1 SNHLY and CDR2 FYNNEI. V dropped 4 bases and J dropped 0 bases, with 12 bases sitting between them. CDR3 coding DNA: TGTGCCAGCAGTGTCGTACGGACAGCGAACACCGGGGAGCTGTTTTTT. Translated, it gives CASSVVRTANTGELFF.

This chain joins TRBV29-1 and TRBJ1-5; 10 nucleotides match TRBD1. This CDR3 comprises 13 residues. J was trimmed by 8 bases and V by 4 bases; bases with no gene match: 5. Germline V CDR1 and CDR2: SQVTM, ANQGSEA. The CDR3 DNA follows: TGCAGCGTTGGGACAGGGGGTATTGAGCCCCAGCATTTT. Protein: CSVGTGGIEPQHF.

The chain combines TRBV30 with TRBJ2-7; D ambiguous. This CDR3 contains 12 residues. V gave up 3 bases and J gave up 2 bases, with 8 bases separating them. Germline loops: CDR1 GTSNPN, CDR2 SVGIG (reference sequence). CDR3 nucleotides: TGTGCCTGGAGGATCAGTACCTACGAGCAGTACTTC. Residues: CAWRISTYEQYF.

The chain employs TRBV6-2 or TRBV6-3 and TRBJ2-5, with 7 bases that match TRBD2. The J segment lost 4 bases and the V segment lost 4 bases, leaving 3 bases of the junction unmatched. The CDR3 length is 13 residues. Looked up from germline, CDR1 is MNHEY and CDR2 is SVGEGT. CDR3 loop: CASSSWGGETQYF. CDR3 nucleotides: TGTGCCAGCAGTTCCTGGGGGGGAGAGACCCAGTACTTC.

This clone was detected only once. The CDR3 sequence: CASSGTRGDREQYF. CDR3 nucleotide sequence: TGTGCCAGTAGTGGAACCCGGGGGGATCGCGAGCAGTACTTC. The genes are TRBV19 and TRBJ2-7; 7 bases match TRBD2. Germline V gene sequence: CDR1 LNHDA, CDR2 SQIVND (reference sequence). This CDR3 has 14 residues. The V segment lost 5 bases and the J segment 6 bases; nucleotides outside the gene matches: 10.

The chain couples TRBV19 to TRBJ1-6, with a possible D match to TRBD1 (6 bases). CDR3 length equals 15 residues. Trimming removed 6 bases at V and 3 bases at J, with 12 bases between. CDR1 and CDR2 (germline): LNHDA, SQIVND (reference sequence). CDR3 nucleotide sequence: TGTGCCAGTAGAGGGACATCGAACTATAATTCACCCCTCCACTTT. Its translation is CASRGTSNYNSPLHF. Full variable domain (remainder filled in from reference TRBV19 and TRBJ1-6): DGGITQSPKYLFRKEGQNVTLSCEQNLNHDAMYWYRQDPGQGLRLIYYSQIVNDFQKGDIAEGYSVSREKKESFPLTVTSAQKNPTAFYLCASRGTSNYNSPLHFGNGTRLTVT.

V is TRBV24-1 and J is TRBJ2-1; 10 nucleotides match TRBD2. V lost 7 bases and J lost 9; bases outside the gene matches: 5. This CDR3 has 13 residues. The germline CDR1 and CDR2 sequences are KGHDR and SFDVKD. The CDR3 is CATSLAGATEQFF. The CDR3 DNA follows: TGTGCCACCAGCCTAGCGGGAGCTACTGAGCAGTTCTTC.

The chain carries TRBV18 and TRBJ1-6; perhaps TRBD1 as D (5 bases). The length of the CDR3 is 15 residues. Looked up from germline, CDR1 is KGHSH and CDR2 is LQKENI. V was trimmed by 3 bases and J by 7 bases, leaving 13 bases between them. For the CDR3, the DNA is TGTGCCAGCTCACCGCCGGGGGGGTTCAATTCACCCCTCCACTTT. This codes for CASSPPGGFNSPLHF.

This chain joins TRBV7-2 and TRBJ2-5; possible D gene TRBD1, 6 bases. The ends were cut back, 1 base at V and 7 bases at J, with 16 bases in the middle. The CDR3 covers 15 residues. Germline CDR1 is SGHTA and CDR2 is FQGNSA. The CDR3 DNA follows: TGTGCCAGCAGCTTAGGCGGCCAACTCAGGGGGACCCAGTACTTC. Protein: CASSLGGQLRGTQYF.